This T cell receptor beta chain was identified during a study of OX40 agonist ivuxolimab in advanced cancers. A note on the overall study: The costimulatory receptor OX40 (CD134) was targeted by ivuxolimab, a fully human IgG2 agonistic monoclonal antibody. Of the approximately 50 dose-escalation patients, hepatocellular carcinoma was present in about 20, melanoma in approximately 15, renal cell carcinoma in 9 and head and neck cancer in 9. A male proportion of 82.7% and a mean age of 60 years, ranging from 23 to 79, were recorded for the dose-escalation cohort. The paper describes the monotherapy dose-escalation part (N ≈ 52 patients) of the phase I trial of ivuxolimab. Partial responses occurred in three dose-escalation patients: two with cutaneous melanoma and one with hepatocellular carcinoma. Intravenous ivuxolimab was administered to patients every 2 weeks at six dose levels: 0.01, 0.1, 0.3, 1.5, 3 and 10 mg/kg. The purpose of peripheral TCRbeta sequencing was to test whether ivuxolimab changed TCR sequence diversity and led to clonal T-cell expansion. Patients were allowed to have had prior anti-PD-1, anti-PD-L1 or anti-CTLA-4 therapy, and roughly two fifths of the dose-escalation patients had been treated with checkpoint inhibitors. Beyond this particular receptor, the publication reports: Antigen specificity was not determined for the clonally expanded peripheral T cells. Low levels of normalized T-cell clonal expansion were also shown by some nonresponding patients. After ivuxolimab, more expanded clones were found on average in CD8+ T cells than in CD4+ T cells. Clonal expansion of both CD4+ and CD8+ blood T cells was observed from baseline to week 6 at doses 0.1 to 3.0 mg/kg. In the 0.1-3.0 mg/kg groups, partial responders had among the lowest normalized peripheral clonal expansion, particularly in CD8+ T cells.

From the cysteine up to the phenylalanine, the CDR3 has a length of 13 residues. CDR3 DNA is the only sequence kept; it has 39 bases, read in frame from the first base. The germline V gene specifies SGHVS as CDR1 and FQNEAQ as CDR2. Genomic DNA was extracted from sorted cells for sequencing of the TCRbeta CDR3 region. TCRbeta CDR3 regions were sequenced using the immunoSEQ Assay. Sourced from immuneACCESS, this table was stored by TCRdb with only in-frame sequences that have V and J called. A share of the clones is absent; for the studies checked, an unresolved V gene accounts for under half, and the remainder has no known explanation. For this sample there are around 79,000 clones; 88% appear just once. Together, the top ten hold around 4.1% of the sample. This clone was seen just once. Its antigen target is currently unknown. Per-nucleotide qualities are absent, and no much larger clonotype sits a single base away.

The trial excluded patients who had a history of autoimmune disease or were on systemic immunosuppression. Peripheral blood for TCR sequencing was collected from all dose cohorts at baseline, on cycle 4 day 1, and on cycle 7 day 1. The samples were drawn from a first-in-human, open-label, multicenter phase I dose-escalation trial of ivuxolimab. The trial enrolled adults with locally advanced or metastatic head and neck squamous cell, hepatocellular, melanoma or renal cell carcinoma. Before TCR sequencing, CD4+ T cells and CD8+ T cells from peripheral blood were sorted into separate populations. The source is an adult with an advanced solid tumor such as melanoma, head and neck, liver or kidney cancer. This material consisted of CD4+ or CD8+ T cells sorted from blood, taken in a trial of the OX40 agonist ivuxolimab. The chain was built from TRBV7-8 and TRBJ2-5; 7 central bases correspond to TRBD1. The J call may not be correct, given that the DNA end is closer to TRBJ2-7. The CDR3: CASSRDSDYEQYF. Read as DNA, the sequence is TGTGCCAGCAGCCGGGACAGTGACTACGAGCAGTACTTC.